This is a list of T cell receptor beta chains from one sample in a study of CD8 T cells in ankylosing spondylitis. MiXCR was run by TCRdb on the 5' RACE reads, yielding one entry per CDR3 protein. The table shows more than 650,000 distinct CDR3 sequences, with 10% to 15% occurring only once. The sequencing input was blood, either unsorted or a sorted T cell fraction (not recorded which). The receptor set was obtained from a male donor with ankylosing spondylitis. CDR3s include the opening cysteine and the closing phenylalanine or tryptophan. The order of the fields is CDR3 DNA, CDR3 protein, J gene, D gene, clone size, V gene. The D gene is left open where the match is weak. Clone sizes are given selectively: once, few, many, or a class where the clone is expanded.

CDR3 DNA: TGCAGTGCTAGAGAAGGACAACTGAACACTGAAGCTTTCTTT
CDR3 protein: CSAREGQLNTEAFF
J gene: TRBJ1-1
D gene: NA
clone size: many
V gene: TRBV20-1

CDR3 DNA: TGTGCCATCAGTGGGCTTGGGGAGACCCAGTACTTC
CDR3 protein: CAISGLGETQYF
J gene: TRBJ2-5
D gene: NA
clone size: many
V gene: TRBV10-3

CDR3 DNA: TGTGCCAGCAGTTACCGAGGGACGAACACTGAAGCTTTCTTT
CDR3 protein: CASSYRGTNTEAFF
J gene: TRBJ1-1
D gene: NA
clone size: NA
V gene: TRBV6-2/TRBV6-3

CDR3 DNA: TGTGCCAGCCAGTCGGGGGTGTTCACCGGGGAGCTGTTTTTT
CDR3 protein: CASQSGVFTGELFF
J gene: TRBJ2-2
D gene: NA
clone size: NA
V gene: TRBV27

CDR3 DNA: TGTGCCAGCAGTAACATTCGGGGGGCTGAAGCTTTCTTT
CDR3 protein: CASSNIRGAEAFF
J gene: TRBJ1-1
D gene: NA
clone size: NA
V gene: TRBV7-8

CDR3 DNA: TGTGCCAGCAGCCCCCGGGCTGGGGACAGCTCTGGAAACACCATATATTTT
CDR3 protein: CASSPRAGDSSGNTIYF
J gene: TRBJ1-3
D gene: TRBD1
clone size: NA
V gene: TRBV7-8

CDR3 DNA: TGTGCCAGCAGTTTTACAAATCGACACACTGAAGCTTTCTTT
CDR3 protein: CASSFTNRHTEAFF
J gene: TRBJ1-1
D gene: NA
clone size: many
V gene: TRBV28

CDR3 DNA: TGCGCCAGCAGCCAAGCTATCCGCACAGATACGCAGTATTTT
CDR3 protein: CASSQAIRTDTQYF
J gene: TRBJ2-3
D gene: NA
clone size: few
V gene: TRBV4-3

CDR3 DNA: TGCAGTGCTAGGGGAAGTCCTAACTATGGCTACACCTTC
CDR3 protein: CSARGSPNYGYTF
J gene: TRBJ1-2
D gene: NA
clone size: many
V gene: TRBV20-1

CDR3 DNA: TGCGCCAGTAGCTTTCGGACAGGGGAGTACGAGCAGTACTTC
CDR3 protein: CASSFRTGEYEQYF
J gene: TRBJ2-7
D gene: TRBD1
clone size: few
V gene: TRBV5-1